The clone carrying this T cell receptor beta chain was recorded only once. The antigen remains undetermined. TCR beta CDR3 regions were amplified from RNA transcripts. With the HTBI primer set, the TCR CDR3 went through a first round of RT-PCR. TCRdb itself ran the multiplex PCR reads through MiXCR, one entry per CDR3 protein. Among approximately 630,000 distinct CDR3 sequences, 16% were seen once, and the ten largest hold 3.5% to 4%. The data are from a study of T cells in Graves' hyperthyroidism and ophthalmopathy. Regarding the study as a whole: Blood also held most thyroid clonotypes expanded beyond 0.001.

There are 13 residues in the CDR3. The germline CDR1 and CDR2 sequences are KGHSH and LQKENI. The ends were cut back, 5 bases at V and 2 bases at J, with 8 bases in the middle. The rearrangement links TRBV18 to TRBJ2-3; D ambiguous. The TCR was taken from a woman in her 30s with Graves' hyperthyroidism. The sample comprised blood. CDR3 loop: CASSFEDTDTQYF. CDR3 DNA sequence: TGTGCCAGCTCATTTGAGGACACAGATACGCAGTATTTT.